Given below is one T cell receptor (beta chain) in context. Its target is not known. V shed 4 bases, J shed 6 bases, and the junction held 7 bases outside the gene matches. Germline V gene sequence: CDR1 SGHKS, CDR2 YYEKEE (reference sequence). This CDR3 has 14 residues. This entry comes from a study of cytomegalovirus exposure and HLA in healthy donors. A multiplex PCR was run with 60 Vbeta primers and 13 Jbeta primers. TCRdb's table, derived via immunoSEQ multiplex PCR, lists solely in-frame clones and lacks some. The sample has roughly 93,000 clones; around 78% are singletons. Study-level points and caveats: A list of 164 TCR beta chains associated with cytomegalovirus was given.

The V and J genes are TRBV5-5 and TRBJ1-5; 7 nucleotides agree with TRBD1. This receptor was identified in a man aged 30-40 years in good health and CMV-seronegative. Sequenced sample: PBMCs. CDR3 residues: CASSQGQRGQPQHF. In DNA form, the CDR3 reads TGTGCCAGCAGCCAGGGACAGCGCGGTCAGCCCCAGCATTTT. Together with reference TRBV5-5 and TRBJ1-5, the CDR3 gives the full variable domain: DAGVTQSPTHLIKTRGQQVTLRCSPISGHKSVSWYQQVLGQGPQFIFQYYEKEERGRGNFPDRFSARQFPNYSSELNVNALLLGDSALYLCASSQGQRGQPQHFGDGTRLSIL.